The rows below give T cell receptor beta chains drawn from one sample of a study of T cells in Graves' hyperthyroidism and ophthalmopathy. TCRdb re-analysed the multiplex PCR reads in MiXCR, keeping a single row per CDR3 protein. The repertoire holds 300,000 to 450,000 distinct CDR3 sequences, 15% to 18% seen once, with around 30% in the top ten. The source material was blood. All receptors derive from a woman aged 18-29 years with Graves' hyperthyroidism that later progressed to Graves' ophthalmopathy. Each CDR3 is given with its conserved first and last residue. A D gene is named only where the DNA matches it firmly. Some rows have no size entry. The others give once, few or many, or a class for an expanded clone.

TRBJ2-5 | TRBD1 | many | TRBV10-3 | CAISALQGQETQYF | TGTGCCATCAGTGCTCTACAGGGGCAGGAGACCCAGTACTTC
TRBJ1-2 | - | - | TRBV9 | CASSGDNLYGYTF | TGTGCCAGCAGCGGGGACAACCTCTATGGCTACACCTTC
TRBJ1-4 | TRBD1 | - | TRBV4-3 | CASSQETGVGEKLFF | TGCGCCAGCAGCCAGGAGACAGGGGTAGGCGAAAAACTGTTTTTT
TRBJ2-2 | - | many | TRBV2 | CASSAQNTGELFF | TGTGCCAGCAGTGCACAGAACACCGGGGAGCTGTTTTTT
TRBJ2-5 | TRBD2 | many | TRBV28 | CASSLNPLLAGGQETQYF | TGTGCCAGCAGTTTGAACCCCTTACTAGCGGGAGGCCAAGAGACCCAGTACTTC
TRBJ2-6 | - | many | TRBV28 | CASRGSGANVLTF | TGTGCCAGCAGGGGGAGCGGGGCCAACGTCCTGACTTTC
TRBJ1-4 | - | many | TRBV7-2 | CASSWGGEARTNEKLFF | TGTGCCAGCAGCTGGGGGGGGGAGGCCAGAACTAATGAAAAACTGTTTTTT
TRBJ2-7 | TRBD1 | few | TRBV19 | CASSMTGGNYEQYF | TGTGCCAGTAGTATGACAGGGGGGAACTACGAGCAGTACTTC
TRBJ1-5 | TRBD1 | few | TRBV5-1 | CVSSLGDRDSNQPQHF | TGCGTCAGCAGCTTGGGGGACAGGGATAGCAATCAGCCCCAGCATTTT
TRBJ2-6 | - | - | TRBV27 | CASRQGANVLTF | TGTGCCAGCAGGCAGGGGGCCAACGTCCTGACTTTC
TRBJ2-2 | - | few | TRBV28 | CASSPGGGASTGELFF | TGTGCCAGCAGCCCTGGAGGAGGGGCGAGCACCGGGGAGCTGTTTTTT
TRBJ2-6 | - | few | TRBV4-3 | CASSQEFTGANVLTF | TGCGCCAGCAGCCAAGAATTCACTGGGGCCAACGTCCTGACTTTC
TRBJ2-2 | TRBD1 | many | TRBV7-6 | CASSLKGQWDDTGELFF | TGTGCCAGCAGCTTAAAGGGACAGTGGGACGACACCGGGGAGCTGTTTTTT
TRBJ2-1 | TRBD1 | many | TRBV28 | CASRSDRISYNEQFF | TGTGCCAGCAGATCGGACAGGATTTCCTACAATGAGCAGTTCTTC
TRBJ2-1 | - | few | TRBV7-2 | CASSPPLDSYNEQFF | TGTGCCAGCAGCCCCCCACTGGACAGCTACAATGAGCAGTTCTTC
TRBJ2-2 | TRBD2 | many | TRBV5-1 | CASSTLGTSGRYANTGELFF | TGCGCCAGCAGCACCCTAGGGACTAGCGGGAGATACGCGAACACCGGGGAGCTGTTTTTT
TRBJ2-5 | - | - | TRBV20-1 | CSARAAGLLMVTQYF | TGCAGTGCTAGGGCTGCGGGACTCCTAATGGTGACCCAGTACTTC
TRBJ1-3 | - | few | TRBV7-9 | CASSHAGSGNTIYF | TGTGCCAGCAGCCACGCGGGTTCTGGAAACACCATATATTTT
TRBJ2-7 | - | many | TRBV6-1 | CASSPGTYSSYEQYF | TGTGCCAGCAGTCCCGGGACCTACAGCTCCTACGAGCAGTACTTC
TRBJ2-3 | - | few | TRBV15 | CATSRGISGSLTDTQYF | TGTGCCACCAGCAGGGGAATCTCGGGGAGTCTCACAGATACGCAGTATTTT
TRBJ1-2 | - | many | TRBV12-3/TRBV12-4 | CVVADYYGYTF | TGTGTCGTAGCCGATTACTATGGCTACACCTTC
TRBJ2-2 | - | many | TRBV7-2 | CASSLPRDVGGELFF | TGTGCCAGCAGCTTACCTCGGGACGTCGGCGGGGAGCTGTTTTTT
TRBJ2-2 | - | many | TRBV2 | CASSRRPATGELFF | TGTGCCAGCAGTCGTCGTCCAGCAACCGGGGAGCTGTTTTTT
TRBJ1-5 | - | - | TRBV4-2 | CASSQATRGNQPQHF | TGTGCCAGCAGCCAAGCCACCAGGGGCAATCAGCCCCAGCATTTT
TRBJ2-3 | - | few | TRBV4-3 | CASSQEAAVTDTQYF | TGCGCCAGCAGCCAAGAGGCAGCGGTTACAGATACGCAGTATTTT
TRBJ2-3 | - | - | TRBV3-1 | CASSGGGTADTQYF | TGTGCCAGCAGCGGAGGGGGCACGGCAGATACGCAGTATTTT
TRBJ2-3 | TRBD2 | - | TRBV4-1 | CASSHRLTGTSGTDTQYF | TGCGCCAGCAGCCATCGGCTTACCGGGACTAGCGGGACAGATACGCAGTATTTT
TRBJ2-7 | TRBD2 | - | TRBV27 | CASSFSAGGTYEQYF | TGTGCCAGCAGTTTCTCTGCGGGAGGCACCTACGAGCAGTACTTC
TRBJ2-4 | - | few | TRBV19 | CASSMSWQANIQYF | TGTGCCAGTAGTATGTCGTGGCAGGCAAACATTCAGTACTTC
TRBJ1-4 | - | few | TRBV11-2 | CASSLIRGQHEKLFF | TGTGCCAGCAGCTTAATACGTGGACAGCATGAAAAACTGTTTTTT
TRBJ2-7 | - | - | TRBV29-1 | CSVEGQPYEQYF | TGCAGCGTTGAAGGACAGCCCTACGAGCAGTACTTC
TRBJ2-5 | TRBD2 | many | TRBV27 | CASSSLAEHQETQYF | TGTGCCAGCAGTTCCCTAGCGGAACACCAAGAGACCCAGTACTTC
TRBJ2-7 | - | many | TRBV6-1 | CASSGQLDYEQYF | TGTGCCAGCAGTGGGCAGCTGGACTACGAGCAGTACTTC
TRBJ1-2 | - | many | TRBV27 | CASSSGPGAYGYTF | TGTGCCAGCAGTTCCGGTCCAGGGGCCTATGGCTACACCTTC
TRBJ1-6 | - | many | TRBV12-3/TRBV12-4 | CASSPGTSSSPLHF | TGTGCCAGCAGTCCCGGGACAAGCAGTTCACCCCTCCACTTT
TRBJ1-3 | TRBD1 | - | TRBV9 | CASSRSGQGFGNTIYF | TGTGCCAGCAGTCGATCGGGACAGGGGTTTGGAAACACCATATATTTT
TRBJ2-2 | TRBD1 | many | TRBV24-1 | CATSDDRGWTGELFF | TGTGCCACCAGTGACGACAGGGGATGGACCGGGGAGCTGTTTTTT
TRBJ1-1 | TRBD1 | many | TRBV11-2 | CASSGTGDTEAFF | TGTGCCAGCAGCGGCACAGGGGACACTGAAGCTTTCTTT
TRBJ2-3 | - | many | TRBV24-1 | CATATAWQDTDTQYF | TGTGCCACCGCTACAGCATGGCAAGACACAGATACGCAGTATTTT
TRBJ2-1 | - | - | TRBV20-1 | CSARRTVGRNEQFF | TGCAGTGCTAGACGGACAGTCGGGAGGAATGAGCAGTTCTTC
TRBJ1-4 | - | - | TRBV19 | CASSIDLGSREKLFF | TGTGCCAGTAGTATAGATTTGGGGTCGCGGGAAAAACTGTTTTTT
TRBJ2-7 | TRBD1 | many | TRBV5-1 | CASSLRGQGAHEQYF | TGCGCCAGCAGCTTGAGGGGACAGGGGGCCCACGAGCAGTACTTC